These 25 T cell receptor beta chains came from one sample sequenced in a study of OX40 agonist ivuxolimab in advanced cancers. To prepare the library, the immunoSEQ multiplex PCR assay was applied. In its TCRdb copy, this immuneACCESS table keeps in-frame sequences only and misses some clones. Where compared with another copy, unresolved V genes explain less than half of these, and the others have no known cause. The sample table lists about 50,000 clones, roughly 80% of them with a count of one. In total, the top ten clones hold less than 5% of the sample. The sequencing here drew on CD4+ or CD8+ T cells sorted from blood, taken in a trial of the OX40 agonist ivuxolimab. Source of these receptors: an adult with an advanced solid tumor such as melanoma, head and neck, liver or kidney cancer.

In nucleotides, the CDR3 is TGCGCCAGCGAGTGGGCCGGGGAGCTGTTTTTT. Protein product: CASEWAGELFF. The V and J genes are TRBV5-1 and TRBJ2-2, with D unresolved. Germline V gene sequence: CDR1 SGHRS, CDR2 YFSETQ. V lost 7 bases and J lost 6, with 7 bases in between. This CDR3 spans 11 amino acids.

The chain has TRBV6-6 and TRBJ2-7; tentative D call: TRBD2 (5 bases). Per the germline V gene, CDR1 is MNHNY and CDR2 is SVGAGI (reference sequence). The V end lost 6 bases, the J end lost 6 bases, and 18 bases lay between the germline ends. The CDR3 is made up of 14 amino acids. The chain's CDR3 is CASSHSRVSGEQYF. As DNA, the CDR3 is TGTGCCAGCAGCCACTCGCGGGTTAGTGGCGAGCAGTACTTC.

The chain joins TRBV6-1 to TRBJ1-5, with 9 bases aligning to TRBD1. This CDR3 is 18 amino acids long. Germline-derived CDR1 and CDR2 are MNHNS and SASEGT. The trim removed 0 bases at V and 1 base at J, leaving 7 bases unmatched. The DNA of the CDR3 is TGTGCCAGCAGTGAAGCTGGGACAGGGTTACTGAGCAATCAGCCCCAGCATTTT. Translated: CASSEAGTGLLSNQPQHF.

The genes are TRBV7-3 and TRBJ1-2, with D perhaps matching TRBD1 (6 bases). V lost 1 base and J lost 6, with 9 bases in between. The CDR3 is 13 amino acids. CDR1 SGHTA and CDR2 FQGTGA come from the germline V gene. This CDR3 is CASSLKAGDGYTF. In DNA, the CDR3 is TGTGCCAGCAGCTTAAAGGCAGGGGATGGCTACACCTTC.

This chain joins TRBV6-1 and TRBJ2-7, with unresolved D. The CDR3 has 11 residues. Germline-derived CDR1 and CDR2 are MNHNS and SASEGT. Deletions cut 7 bases from V and 3 bases from J, with 7 bases between. The CDR3 DNA sequence: TGTGCCAGCAACCAGCACTACGAGCAGTACTTC. Amino acids: CASNQHYEQYF.

The gene calls are TRBV6-5 and TRBJ1-5; 7 positions agree with TRBD1. The V and J ends lost 7 bases and 0 bases, in that order; junction bases with no gene match: 6. The CDR3 has 15 amino acids. Germline V CDR1 and CDR2: MNHEY, SVGAGI. CDR3 bases: TGTGCCAGCACCACGACAGGGAATAGCAATCAGCCCCAGCATTTT. Translated: CASTTTGNSNQPQHF.

The chain has TRBV28 and TRBJ2-7, with 9 bases aligning to TRBD2. J gave up 1 base and V 8 bases, and 15 bases lay outside the gene matches. In germline, CDR1 is MDHEN, CDR2 SYDVKM. The CDR3 spans 17 residues. The CDR3 loop reads CASPPAGGGADSYEQYF. The CDR3 DNA sequence: TGTGCCAGCCCGCCGGCGGGCGGGGGGGCGGATTCCTACGAGCAGTACTTC.

The chain links TRBV28 to TRBJ1-1, with D unresolved. The germline CDR1 and CDR2 sequences are MDHEN and SYDVKM. The length of the CDR3 is 13 residues. V shed 5 bases and J shed 4 bases, with 11 bases lying between them. The CDR3 DNA follows: TGTGCCAGCAGTGACGCCAGCCCCACTGAAGCTTTCTTT. As protein: CASSDASPTEAFF.

The rearrangement uses TRBV2 and TRBJ1-5; no reliable D call. Germline CDR1 reads SNHLY; CDR2 reads FYNNEI. CDR3 length equals 13 residues. Trimming stripped 7 bases from V and 0 bases from J, with 7 bases between. In nucleotides, the CDR3 is TGTGCCAGCAAAGGTTATAGCAATCAGCCCCAGCATTTT. Its protein product is CASKGYSNQPQHF.

This rearrangement joins TRBV10-3 to TRBJ1-1, with TRBD1 as a possible D gene (5 bases). The CDR3 length is 12 residues. Trimming removed 2 bases from V and 8 bases from J, with 9 bases in between. Germline CDR1 ENHRY, CDR2 SYGVKD. The CDR3, as DNA: TGTGCCATCAGTGAGCTAGGGGAGGAAGCTTTCTTT. This encodes CAISELGEEAFF.

The chain links TRBV7-2 to TRBJ1-2, with 8 bases identical to TRBD1. The CDR3 has 13 residues. Losses at the gene ends were 5 bases for V and 4 bases for J; bases not matched to a gene: 3. Germline CDR1 reads SGHTA; CDR2 reads FQGNSA. The CDR3 DNA is TGTGCCAGCAGCGCCGACAGGGGCTATGGCTACACCTTC. Translating gives CASSADRGYGYTF.

The genes are TRBV19 and TRBJ2-7, with TRBD2 matching over 13 bases. The V gene's germline CDR1 is LNHDA and CDR2 SQIVND (reference sequence). The CDR3 consists of 16 residues. Trimming removed 6 bases from V and 2 bases from J; junction bases left unmatched: 7. In nucleotides, the CDR3 is TGTGCCAGTAGGACTAGCGGGGGGCGTAGCGCCTACGAGCAGTACTTC. This translates into CASRTSGGRSAYEQYF. The whole variable domain, filled in from reference TRBV19 and TRBJ2-7, reads DGGITQSPKYLFRKEGQNVTLSCEQNLNHDAMYWYRQDPGQGLRLIYYSQIVNDFQKGDIAEGYSVSREKKESFPLTVTSAQKNPTAFYLCASRTSGGRSAYEQYFGPGTRLTVT.

V usage is TRBV7-2 and J usage is TRBJ1-3; no firm D call. The CDR3 is 13 amino acids. Germline CDR1 reads SGHTA; CDR2 reads FQGNSA. V was shortened by 7 bases and J by 3 bases, with 10 bases between the two germline ends. CDR3 sequence (DNA): TGTGCCAGCAAACCCCCCGGTGGAAACACCATATATTTT. Translated: CASKPPGGNTIYF. Combining the CDR3 with reference TRBV7-2 and TRBJ1-3 gives the whole variable domain GAGVSQSPSNKVTEKGKDVELRCDPISGHTALYWYRQSLGQGLEFLIYFQGNSAPDKSGLPSDRFSAERTGGSVSTLTIQRTQQEDSAVYLCASKPPGGNTIYFGEGSWLTVV.

The genes are TRBV5-4 and TRBJ1-1; D call uncertain. The CDR3 totals 13 residues. The germline gives CDR1 SGHNT, CDR2 YYREEE (reference sequence). V lost 4 bases to trimming and J lost 3 bases, with 10 bases between them. CDR3 sequence: CASSTNRDTEAFF. CDR3 in DNA: TGTGCCAGCAGCACGAACCGGGACACTGAAGCTTTCTTT.

This chain uses TRBV19 with TRBJ2-1; 9 positions agree with TRBD2. Germline V CDR1 and CDR2: LNHDA, SQIVND (reference sequence). This CDR3 is 16 amino acids long. V shed 5 bases and J 10 bases; nucleotides not matched to a gene: 15. CDR3 DNA: TGTGCCAGTAGTGTCCTTTTGGCGGGGGGGTTTAACGAGCAGTTCTTC. Its protein product is CASSVLLAGGFNEQFF. The full variable domain, its missing parts supplied by reference TRBV19 and TRBJ2-1, is DGGITQSPKYLFRKEGQNVTLSCEQNLNHDAMYWYRQDPGQGLRLIYYSQIVNDFQKGDIAEGYSVSREKKESFPLTVTSAQKNPTAFYLCASSVLLAGGFNEQFFGPGTRLTVL.

This chain uses TRBV14 with TRBJ2-3, with D perhaps TRBD1 or TRBD2 (5 bases each). CDR1 and CDR2 from the germline V gene are SGHDN and FVKESK. This CDR3 contains 15 residues. Trimming cost V 4 bases and J 4 bases, with 15 bases left between them. The DNA of the CDR3 is TGTGCCAGCAGCCTGGGACCGGGGCGGGCAGATACGCAGTATTTT. The encoded protein is CASSLGPGRADTQYF.

This chain links TRBV2 with TRBJ1-5; D gene uncertain. CDR3 length: 13 amino acids. CDR1 SNHLY and CDR2 FYNNEI come from the germline V gene. Trimming took off 0 bases at V and 15 bases at J, with 15 bases between the two ends. As DNA, the CDR3 is TGTGCCAGCAGTGAAGCCCTTATGTCCCCGGGGCATTTT. Its translation is CASSEALMSPGHF.

The chain combines TRBV7-3 with TRBJ2-2; TRBD2 is a possible D gene (5 bases). The CDR3 runs 17 residues. V gave up 4 bases and J gave up 7 bases, with 22 bases separating them. The germline gives CDR1 SGHTA, CDR2 FQGTGA. CDR3 nucleotide sequence: TGTGCCAGCAGCTCTGGGCCCGGACTCGGGGATGACGGGGAGCTGTTTTTT. Protein product: CASSSGPGLGDDGELFF.

The chain uses TRBV6-4 and TRBJ2-2; D unresolved. This CDR3 spans 14 amino acids. V lost 1 base and J lost 4, with 7 bases in between. CDR1 is MRHNA and CDR2 is SNTAGT in the germline V gene. CDR3 in DNA: TGTGCCAGCAGTGACTTGGCAGCCACCGGGGAGCTGTTTTTT. Its protein product is CASSDLAATGELFF.

This chain connects TRBV7-9 to TRBJ2-5; D is undetermined. Trimming removed 5 bases at V and 3 bases at J, with 13 bases between. Germline assignment: CDR1 SEHNR and CDR2 FQNEAQ (reference sequence). This CDR3 contains 14 residues. The CDR3 coding sequence is TGTGCCAGCAGCCACGACACTTTAGAAGAGACCCAGTACTTC. Protein: CASSHDTLEETQYF. Full variable domain (remainder filled in from reference TRBV7-9 and TRBJ2-5): DTGVSQNPRHKITKRGQNVTFRCDPISEHNRLYWYRQTLGQGPEFLTYFQNEAQLEKSRLLSDRFSAERPKGSFSTLEIQRTEQGDSAMYLCASSHDTLEETQYFGPGTRLLVL.

The rearrangement links TRBV9 to TRBJ1-5; D is undetermined. Germline V lookup: CDR1 SGDLS, CDR2 YYNGEE. This CDR3 has 16 residues. V was shortened by 0 bases and J by 1 base, with 11 bases between the two germline ends. CDR3 nucleotides: TGTGCCAGCAGCGTAGGGGGTCCGTCGAGCAATCAGCCCCAGCATTTT. This sequence encodes CASSVGGPSSNQPQHF.

The chain employs TRBV29-1 and TRBJ2-1, with no clear D. The CDR3 is made up of 11 amino acids. CDR1 and CDR2 from the germline V gene are SQVTM and ANQGSEA. V shed 7 bases and J shed 6 bases, with 10 bases lying between them. The CDR3 protein is CSGVTGNEQFF. The CDR3 coding sequence is TGCAGCGGTGTGACTGGCAATGAGCAGTTCTTC.

The J gene is TRBJ2-3, the V gene TRBV4-1, with D perhaps TRBD1 or TRBD2 (5 bases each). Germline assignment: CDR1 MGHRA and CDR2 YSYEKL. The CDR3 sequence is 15 residues long. The V end was cut by 4 bases, the J end by 3 bases, with 14 bases between. Written as DNA, the CDR3 is TGCGCCAGCAGCCTAGGCTGGGGGTTAACAGATACGCAGTATTTT. It yields the protein CASSLGWGLTDTQYF.

The genes are TRBV11-2 and TRBJ1-2; D unclear. In germline, CDR1 is SGHAT, CDR2 FQNNGV. This CDR3 spans 12 amino acids. V shed 2 bases and J shed 4 bases, with 5 bases lying between them. CDR3 in DNA: TGTGCCAGCAGCTTACAGCCCTATGGCTACACCTTC. Protein sequence: CASSLQPYGYTF.

The gene calls are TRBV28 and TRBJ2-2, with D perhaps TRBD2 (5 bases). V dropped 6 bases and J dropped 5 bases, with 16 bases sitting between them. Germline CDR1 is MDHEN and CDR2 is SYDVKM. The CDR3 contains 15 residues. CDR3 nucleotide sequence: TGTGCCAGCAGCCGACGGGGTGTAGGAACCGGGGAGCTGTTTTTT. This gives the protein CASSRRGVGTGELFF. Full variable domain (outside the CDR3, taken from reference TRBV28 and TRBJ2-2): DVKVTQSSRYLVKRTGEKVFLECVQDMDHENMFWYRQDPGLGLRLIYFSYDVKMKEKGDIPEGYSVSREKKERFSLILESASTNQTSMYLCASSRRGVGTGELFFGEGSRLTVL.